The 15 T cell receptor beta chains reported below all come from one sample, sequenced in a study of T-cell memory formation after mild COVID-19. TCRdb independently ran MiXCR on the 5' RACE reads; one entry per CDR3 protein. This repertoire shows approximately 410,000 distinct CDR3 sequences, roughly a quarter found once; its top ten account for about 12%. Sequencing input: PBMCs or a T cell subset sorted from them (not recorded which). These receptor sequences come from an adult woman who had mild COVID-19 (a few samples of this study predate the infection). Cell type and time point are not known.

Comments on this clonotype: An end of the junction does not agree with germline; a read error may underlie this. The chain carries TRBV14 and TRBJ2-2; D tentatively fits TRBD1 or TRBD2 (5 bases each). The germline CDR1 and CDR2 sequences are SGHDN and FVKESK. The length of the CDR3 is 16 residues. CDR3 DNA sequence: TGTGCCAGCAGCCCGATCGGGGTCTTGAACACCGGGGCGCTGTTTTTT. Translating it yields CASSPIGVLNTGALFF.

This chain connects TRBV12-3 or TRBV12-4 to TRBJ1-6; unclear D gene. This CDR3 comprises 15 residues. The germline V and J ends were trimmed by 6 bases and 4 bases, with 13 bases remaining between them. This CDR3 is CASSARQFYNSPLHF. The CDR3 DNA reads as TGTGCCAGCAGCGCCCGACAATTTTATAATTCACCCCTCCACTTT.

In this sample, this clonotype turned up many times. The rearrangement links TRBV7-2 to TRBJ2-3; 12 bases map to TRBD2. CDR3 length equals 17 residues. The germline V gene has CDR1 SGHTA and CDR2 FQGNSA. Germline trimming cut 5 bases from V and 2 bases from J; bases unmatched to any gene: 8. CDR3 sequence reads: CASSALWTSGVTDTQYF. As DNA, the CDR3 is TGTGCCAGCAGCGCCCTTTGGACTAGCGGGGTCACAGATACGCAGTATTTT.

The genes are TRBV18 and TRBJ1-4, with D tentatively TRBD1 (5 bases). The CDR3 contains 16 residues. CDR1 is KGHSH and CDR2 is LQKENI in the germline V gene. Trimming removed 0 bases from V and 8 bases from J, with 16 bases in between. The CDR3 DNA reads TGTGCCAGCTCACCACCGTTGGATGGGGGTTGGGAAAAACTGTTTTTT. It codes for CASSPPLDGGWEKLFF.

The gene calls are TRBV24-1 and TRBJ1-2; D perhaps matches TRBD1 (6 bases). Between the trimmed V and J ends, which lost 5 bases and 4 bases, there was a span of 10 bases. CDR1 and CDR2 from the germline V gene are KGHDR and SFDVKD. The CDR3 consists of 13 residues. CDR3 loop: CATSADRPYGYTF. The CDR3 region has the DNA TGTGCCACCAGTGCGGACAGACCCTATGGCTACACCTTC.

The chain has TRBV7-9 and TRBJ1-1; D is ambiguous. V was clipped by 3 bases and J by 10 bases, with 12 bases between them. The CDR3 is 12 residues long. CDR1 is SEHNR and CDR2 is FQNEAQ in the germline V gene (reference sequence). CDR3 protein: CASSFPANGAFF. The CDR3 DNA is TGTGCCAGCAGCTTCCCGGCCAACGGAGCTTTCTTT.

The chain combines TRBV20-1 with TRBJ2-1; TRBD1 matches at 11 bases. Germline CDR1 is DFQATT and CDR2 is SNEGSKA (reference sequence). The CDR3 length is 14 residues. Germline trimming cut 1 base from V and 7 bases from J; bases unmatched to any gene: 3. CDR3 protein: CSARGTGGLNEQFF. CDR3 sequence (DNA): TGCAGTGCTAGAGGGACAGGGGGCTTAAATGAGCAGTTCTTC.

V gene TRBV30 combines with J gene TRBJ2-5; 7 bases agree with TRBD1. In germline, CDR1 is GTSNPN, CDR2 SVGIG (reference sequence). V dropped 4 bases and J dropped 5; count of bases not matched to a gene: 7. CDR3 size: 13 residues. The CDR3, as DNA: TGTGCCTGGATGGGACAGCCCGGGGAGACCCAGTACTTC. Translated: CAWMGQPGETQYF.

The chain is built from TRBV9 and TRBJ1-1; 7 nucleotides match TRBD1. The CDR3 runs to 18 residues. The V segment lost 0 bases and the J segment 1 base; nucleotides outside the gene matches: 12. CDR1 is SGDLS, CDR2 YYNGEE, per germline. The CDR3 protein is CASSVGVVVGQANTEAFF. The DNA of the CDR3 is TGTGCCAGCAGCGTAGGAGTCGTAGTTGGACAGGCGAACACTGAAGCTTTCTTT. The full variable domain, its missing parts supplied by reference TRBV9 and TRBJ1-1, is DSGVTQTPKHLITATGQRVTLRCSPRSGDLSVYWYQQSLDQGLQFLIQYYNGEERAKGNILERFSAQQFPDLHSELNLSSLELGDSALYFCASSVGVVVGQANTEAFFGQGTRLTVV.

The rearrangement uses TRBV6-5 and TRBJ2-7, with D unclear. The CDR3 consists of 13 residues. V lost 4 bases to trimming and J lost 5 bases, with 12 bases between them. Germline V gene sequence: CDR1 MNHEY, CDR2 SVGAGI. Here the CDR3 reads CASSSPHGDEQYF. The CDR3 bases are TGTGCCAGCAGTTCCCCCCACGGAGACGAGCAGTACTTC.

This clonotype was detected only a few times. DNA for the CDR3: TGTGCCAGCAGGAAGGGGGGGAACACTGAAGCTTTCTTT. This sequence encodes CASRKGGNTEAFF. The V call is TRBV2, the J call TRBJ1-1, with D perhaps matching TRBD1 (6 bases). CDR3 length: 13 amino acids. Germline-derived CDR1 and CDR2 are SNHLY and FYNNEI. V dropped 6 bases and J dropped 1 base, with 9 bases sitting between them.

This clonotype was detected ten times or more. Here the CDR3 reads CASSEAAGGRPDTQYF. The CDR3 nucleotides are TGCGCCAGCAGTGAGGCAGCGGGAGGTCGCCCGGATACGCAGTATTTT. The chain links TRBV10-2 to TRBJ2-3, with 9 bases fitting TRBD2. The V segment lost 2 bases and the J segment 6 bases; nucleotides outside the gene matches: 9. Germline V gene sequence: CDR1 WSHSY, CDR2 SAAADI. The CDR3 length is 16 residues.

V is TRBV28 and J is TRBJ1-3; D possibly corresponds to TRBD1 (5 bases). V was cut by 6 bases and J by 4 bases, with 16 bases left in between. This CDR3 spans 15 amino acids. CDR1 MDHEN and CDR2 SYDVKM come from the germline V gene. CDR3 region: CASRKIMAGGNTIYF. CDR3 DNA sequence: TGTGCCAGCAGGAAGATTATGGCAGGGGGAAACACCATATATTTT.

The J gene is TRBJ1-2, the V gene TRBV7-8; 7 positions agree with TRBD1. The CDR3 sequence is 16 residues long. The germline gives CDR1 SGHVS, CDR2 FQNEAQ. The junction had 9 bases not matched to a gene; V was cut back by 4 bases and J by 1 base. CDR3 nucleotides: TGTGCCAGCAGCTCCCAGGGGGTCCAGATTAACTATGGCTACACCTTC. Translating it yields CASSSQGVQINYGYTF.

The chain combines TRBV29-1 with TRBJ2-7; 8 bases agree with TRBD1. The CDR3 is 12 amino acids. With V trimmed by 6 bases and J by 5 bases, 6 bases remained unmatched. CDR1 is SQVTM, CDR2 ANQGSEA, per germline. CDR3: CSVDTGGHEQYF. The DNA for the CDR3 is TGCAGCGTGGACACAGGGGGGCACGAGCAGTACTTC.